This T cell receptor beta chain comes out of a study of brain T cells in children with intractable seizures. Assay: immunoSEQ multiplex PCR; the TCRdb copy retains only in-frame clones and omits some. This table holds 340,000 or so clones, about 93% found once. The sample's time point: blood from clinic visit 5 months post-surgery; TSC patient then seizure free. Sequencing was limited to surgery cases with top T cell transcript signatures in brain tissue. At least one anti-epileptic drug was given before surgery. Worth noting for this clone: Its antigen is as yet unknown.

CDR3 length: 15 residues. Germline V CDR1 and CDR2: MNHEY, SVGAGI. The V end lost 0 bases, the J end lost 8 bases, and 13 bases lay between the germline ends. Study-wide points: Absence of clones before surgery may stem from lower sequencing depth. Viral specificity was inferred only from CDR3 similarity; HCMV serostatus was unknown.

The sequencing here drew on peripheral blood, taken approximately 5 months after surgery. The rearrangement uses TRBV6-5 and TRBJ1-4; TRBD1 is a possible D gene (5 bases). This clonotype originated in a boy younger than two with tuberous sclerosis and intractable seizures. The DNA of the CDR3 is TGTGCCAGCAGTTACTCTCCGGGGGTTCAGGAAAAACTGTTTTTT. It encodes CASSYSPGVQEKLFF.